Below, 7 T cell receptor beta chains from the same sample are listed, as sequenced in a study of blood T cell repertoires in COVID-19. The protocol was immunoSEQ multiplex PCR, while the TCRdb copy is restricted to in-frame clones and leaves out a portion. The table shows roughly 380,000 clones, with 88% occurring only once. Sequencing was performed on PBMCs or T cells enriched from blood (not recorded which). These receptor sequences come from a woman aged 30 to 39 who had been exposed to COVID-19.

The rearrangement uses TRBV9 and TRBJ1-6, with 7 positions matching TRBD1. Unmatched junction bases numbered 9, after V lost 4 bases and J lost 2 bases. CDR1 and CDR2 from the germline V gene are SGDLS and YYNGEE. There are 17 residues in the CDR3. CDR3 DNA: TGTGCCAGCAGCCCCCACGACAGGGAGGCCTATAATTCACCCCTCCACTTT. This sequence encodes CASSPHDREAYNSPLHF.

The chain combines TRBV13 with TRBJ1-1, with unresolved D. V lost 3 bases and J lost 6, with 5 bases in between. Germline CDR1 and CDR2: PRHDT and FYEKMQ (reference sequence). The CDR3 is 11 amino acids. The CDR3 nucleotides are TGTGCCAGCAGCTTCCATTCTGAAGCTTTCTTT. Protein sequence: CASSFHSEAFF. The full variable domain, in which reference TRBV13 and TRBJ1-1 provide the parts outside the CDR3, is AAGVIQSPRHLIKEKRETATLKCYPIPRHDTVYWYQQGPGQDPQFLISFYEKMQSDKGSIPDRFSAQQFSDYHSELNMSSLELGDSALYFCASSFHSEAFFGQGTRLTVV.

This sequence joins TRBV19 and TRBJ2-1, with D perhaps TRBD2 (6 bases). Germline lookup yields CDR1 LNHDA and CDR2 SQIVND (reference sequence). The CDR3 runs to 13 residues. The V gene lost 6 bases and the J gene lost 7 bases, with 13 bases spanning the gap. The CDR3 nucleotides read TGTGCCAGTAGACTGATCGCGGGGAATGAGCAGTTCTTC. Residues: CASRLIAGNEQFF. Looking up the rest from reference TRBV19 and TRBJ2-1 gives the full variable domain: DGGITQSPKYLFRKEGQNVTLSCEQNLNHDAMYWYRQDPGQGLRLIYYSQIVNDFQKGDIAEGYSVSREKKESFPLTVTSAQKNPTAFYLCASRLIAGNEQFFGPGTRLTVL.

The rearrangement joins TRBV11-3 to TRBJ2-1; 9 bases match TRBD2. CDR1 and CDR2 from the germline V gene are SGHNT and YENEEA. CDR3 size: 15 residues. V shed 5 bases and J 9 bases; nucleotides not matched to a gene: 11. This CDR3 reads CASSPQSLTSGEQFF. CDR3 nucleotide sequence: TGTGCCAGCAGCCCCCAATCTCTGACTAGCGGTGAGCAGTTCTTC.

The gene calls are TRBV12-5 and TRBJ1-1, with TRBD1 matching over 10 bases. This CDR3 has 17 residues. CDR1 and CDR2 from the germline V gene are LGHNT and FRNRAP. With 3 bases clipped from V and 8 bases from J, the junction kept 15 bases outside the gene matches. Here the CDR3 DNA reads TGTGCTAGTGGTTTTGGGGGACAGGGGTTGAAGCACGGAGAAGCTTTCTTT. Translated, it gives CASGFGGQGLKHGEAFF.

CDR3 protein: CASRPGTRVSKQYF. DNA for the CDR3: TGTGCCAGCAGGCCCGGGACTAGGGTGAGTAAGCAGTACTTC. This chain links TRBV3-1 (or the pseudogene TRBV3-2) with TRBJ2-7; TRBD2 agrees at 8 bases. Germline lookup yields CDR1 LGHDT and CDR2 YNNKEL (reference sequence). CDR3 size: 14 residues. V dropped 6 bases and J dropped 8; count of bases not matched to a gene: 12.

The chain is built from TRBV19 and TRBJ1-1; 8 positions match TRBD1. CDR3 size: 13 residues. The V and J ends lost 9 bases and 11 bases, in that order; junction bases with no gene match: 14. Germline V lookup: CDR1 LNHDA, CDR2 SQIVND (reference sequence). Here the CDR3 DNA reads TGTGCCAGCAAATCCCCGGACAGGGCGAGCGCTTTCTTT. It specifies CASKSPDRASAFF.